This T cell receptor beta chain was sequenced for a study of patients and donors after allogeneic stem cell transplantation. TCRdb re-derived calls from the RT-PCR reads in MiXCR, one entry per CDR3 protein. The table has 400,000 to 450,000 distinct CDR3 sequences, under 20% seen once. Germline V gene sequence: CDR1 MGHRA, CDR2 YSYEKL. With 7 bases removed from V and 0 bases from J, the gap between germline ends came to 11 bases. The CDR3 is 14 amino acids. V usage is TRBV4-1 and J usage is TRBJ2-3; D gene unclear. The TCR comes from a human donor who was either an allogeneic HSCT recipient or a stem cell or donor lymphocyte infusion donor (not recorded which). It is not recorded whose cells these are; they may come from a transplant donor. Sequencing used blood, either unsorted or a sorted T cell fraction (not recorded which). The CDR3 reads CASTPRRSTDTQYF. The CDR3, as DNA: TGCGCCAGCACCCCCAGACGGAGCACAGATACGCAGTATTTT.